Listed below are T cell receptor beta chains from one sample, sequenced in a study of T cells in localized non-small cell lung cancer. The table came from immunoSEQ multiplex PCR; TCRdb's copy has only in-frame clones and leaves some out. The sample holds around 2,800 clones, less than 25% seen once. This material consisted of lung tumor tissue, taken before any cancer treatment. These receptors originate from a female donor at least 60 years old with stage I lung adenocarcinoma. The CDR3 runs from the conserved cysteine through the conserved F or W. A D gene is named only where the DNA matches it firmly. A clone size is listed for some rows: how often the clone was seen (once, few, many), or a class if it is expanded.

D: TRBD1; V: TRBV5-1; size: .; J: TRBJ2-3; DNA: TGCGCCAGCAGCAACGGACAGGGATCGAGTCGAGATACGCAGTATTTT; CDR3: CASSNGQGSSRDTQYF
D: .; V: TRBV11-3; size: .; J: TRBJ2-6; DNA: TGTGCCAGCAGCTTGGACAGCTCTGGGGCCAACGTCCTGACTTTC; CDR3: CASSLDSSGANVLTF
D: .; V: TRBV9; size: few; J: TRBJ2-7; DNA: TGTGCCAGCAGCTCCTCGGGACTCGGATATCCGTACTTC; CDR3: CASSSSGLGYPYF
D: .; V: TRBV9; size: large; J: TRBJ1-3; DNA: TGTGCCAGCAGCGGCGCAGGGGGAAACACCATATATTTT; CDR3: CASSGAGGNTIYF
D: .; V: TRBV11-3; size: .; J: TRBJ2-7; DNA: TGTGCCAGCAGCTTAACTGGGAGCGACTACGAGCAGTACTTC; CDR3: CASSLTGSDYEQYF
D: .; V: TRBV6-8; size: few; J: TRBJ2-2; DNA: TGTGCCAGCAGTTACCAGGACCGTCCTGGGGAGCTGTTTTTT; CDR3: CASSYQDRPGELFF
D: TRBD2; V: TRBV5-1; size: few; J: TRBJ2-1; DNA: TGCGCCAGCAGCCGGGGACTAGCGGTCGGGGAGCAGTTCTTC; CDR3: CASSRGLAVGEQFF
D: TRBD1; V: TRBV19; size: .; J: TRBJ2-7; DNA: TGTGCCAGTGGAAGGACAGGGGCTTCCTACGAGCAGTACTTC; CDR3: CASGRTGASYEQYF
D: .; V: TRBV19; size: few; J: TRBJ2-7; DNA: TGTGCCAGCTCCACCGGCGGGGTTTCGGACGAGCAGTACTTC; CDR3: CASSTGGVSDEQYF
D: .; V: TRBV11-3; size: few; J: TRBJ2-3; DNA: TGTGCCAGCAGCTTGGATCCCCTTCCAGATACGCAGTATTTT; CDR3: CASSLDPLPDTQYF
D: TRBD2; V: TRBV9; size: few; J: TRBJ2-3; DNA: TGTGCCAGCACCGAACTAGCGGGCACAGATACGCAGTATTTT; CDR3: CASTELAGTDTQYF
D: .; V: TRBV7-2; size: many; J: TRBJ1-1; DNA: TGTGCCAGCAGCTGGGGGGCCGGCACTGAAGCTTTCTTT; CDR3: CASSWGAGTEAFF
D: .; V: TRBV28; size: .; J: TRBJ1-5; DNA: TGTGCCAGCTCCTCGGGGGGTAGCAATCAGCCCCAGCATTTT; CDR3: CASSSGGSNQPQHF
D: .; V: TRBV11-3; size: few; J: TRBJ2-3; DNA: TGTGCCAGCAGTGGCGGGGCTAGCACAGATACGCAGTATTTT; CDR3: CASSGGASTDTQYF
D: .; V: TRBV9; size: few; J: TRBJ2-3; DNA: TGTGCCAGCACCAGCTTAACTAGCACAGATACGCAGTATTTT; CDR3: CASTSLTSTDTQYF
D: .; V: TRBV19; size: .; J: TRBJ1-1; DNA: TGTGCCAGTAGTATAGCTGGGGGCGCGATGGCTGAAGCTTTCTTT; CDR3: CASSIAGGAMAEAFF
D: .; V: TRBV9; size: .; J: TRBJ1-1; DNA: TGTGCCAGCAGCGTAGGCCGGAACACTGAAGCTTTCTTT; CDR3: CASSVGRNTEAFF
D: TRBD2; V: TRBV15; size: .; J: TRBJ2-2; DNA: TGTGCCACCAGCCGACCCCCGGCCAGCGGGAGGGCGAACACCGGGGAGCTGTTTTTT; CDR3: CATSRPPASGRANTGELFF
D: TRBD2; V: TRBV5-1; size: .; J: TRBJ2-2; DNA: TGCGCCAGCAGCCCGACCGGGACTAGCGCCGGGGAGCTGTTTTTT; CDR3: CASSPTGTSAGELFF
D: .; V: TRBV15; size: .; J: TRBJ2-5; DNA: TGTGCCACCAGTTCAGAGGTGGCCAAGGGGACCCAGTACTTC; CDR3: CATSSEVAKGTQYF
D: .; V: TRBV5-1; size: .; J: TRBJ1-1; DNA: TGCGCCAGCAGCTTGACAGGACCGAACACTGAAGCTTTCTTT; CDR3: CASSLTGPNTEAFF
D: TRBD2; V: TRBV9; size: medium-sized; J: TRBJ2-3; DNA: TGTGCCAGCACCCCCGGGGGGACAGATACGCAGTATTTT; CDR3: CASTPGGTDTQYF
D: .; V: TRBV12-2; size: few; J: TRBJ2-3; DNA: TGTGCCACCTCGCCGACTAGACGTTTCACAGATACGCAGTATTTT; CDR3: CATSPTRRFTDTQYF
D: TRBD1; V: TRBV6-8; size: few; J: TRBJ2-3; DNA: TGTGCCAGCAGTTACAGGGGGCCCCCAGATACGCAGTATTTT; CDR3: CASSYRGPPDTQYF
D: TRBD2; V: TRBV28; size: few; J: TRBJ2-1; DNA: TGTGCCAGCAGTGAAGGGGGACTAGCGGGTGATGAGCAGTTCTTC; CDR3: CASSEGGLAGDEQFF
D: TRBD2; V: TRBV11-3; size: medium-sized; J: TRBJ2-5; DNA: TGTGCCAGCAGTGTAGGAGCGGGAGTTCGAGGAGAGACCCAGTACTTC; CDR3: CASSVGAGVRGETQYF
D: TRBD1; V: TRBV6-8; size: few; J: TRBJ1-2; DNA: TGTGCCATCAGACCGGGACAGGGGAGAGGTGGCTACACCTTC; CDR3: CAIRPGQGRGGYTF
D: TRBD1; V: TRBV28; size: few; J: TRBJ1-3; DNA: TGTGCCAGTAAGGACAGGGCTGGAAACACCATATATTTT; CDR3: CASKDRAGNTIYF
D: .; V: TRBV28; size: few; J: TRBJ1-2; DNA: TGTGCCAGCAGATTGGACAGCCTTAACTATGGCTACACCTTC; CDR3: CASRLDSLNYGYTF
D: TRBD2; V: TRBV11-3; size: .; J: TRBJ2-2; DNA: TGTGCCAGCAGCCGAGCGGGGGGGCCGGGGACCGGGGAGCTGTTTTTT; CDR3: CASSRAGGPGTGELFF
D: .; V: TRBV6-8; size: medium-sized; J: TRBJ1-1; DNA: TGTGCCAGCAGTTCACCCAGGGTTGGAGGCACTGAAGCTTTCTTT; CDR3: CASSSPRVGGTEAFF
D: .; V: TRBV28; size: medium-sized; J: TRBJ2-7; DNA: TGTGCCAGCAGTCCCCAAACCCGGGGGAGGTCTGAGCAGTACTTC; CDR3: CASSPQTRGRSEQYF
D: .; V: TRBV19; size: few; J: TRBJ1-2; DNA: TGTGCCAGTAGTCCTCCGTCCGGCTATGGCTACACCTTC; CDR3: CASSPPSGYGYTF
D: .; V: TRBV6-8; size: .; J: TRBJ2-7; DNA: TGTGCCAGCAGCCGGGACACCTACGAGCAGTACTTC; CDR3: CASSRDTYEQYF
D: .; V: TRBV19; size: once; J: TRBJ2-1; DNA: TGTGCCAGTAGCCGACAGGGTGGAGCGCGTCCGGGGGATGAGCAGTTCTTC; CDR3: CASSRQGGARPGDEQFF
D: .; V: TRBV11-3; size: .; J: TRBJ1-2; DNA: TGTGCCAGCAGCTCCCCGCCCGGGGTAGGGGGCTACACCTTC; CDR3: CASSSPPGVGGYTF
D: TRBD1; V: TRBV29-1; size: once; J: TRBJ2-1; DNA: TGCAGCGCTCCAACCGGGACAGGGGCTCTCTACAATGAGCAGTTCTTC; CDR3: CSAPTGTGALYNEQFF
D: TRBD1; V: TRBV29-1; size: .; J: TRBJ1-1; DNA: TGCAGCGTGGGACAGGGGGGAACTGAAGCTTTCTTT; CDR3: CSVGQGGTEAFF